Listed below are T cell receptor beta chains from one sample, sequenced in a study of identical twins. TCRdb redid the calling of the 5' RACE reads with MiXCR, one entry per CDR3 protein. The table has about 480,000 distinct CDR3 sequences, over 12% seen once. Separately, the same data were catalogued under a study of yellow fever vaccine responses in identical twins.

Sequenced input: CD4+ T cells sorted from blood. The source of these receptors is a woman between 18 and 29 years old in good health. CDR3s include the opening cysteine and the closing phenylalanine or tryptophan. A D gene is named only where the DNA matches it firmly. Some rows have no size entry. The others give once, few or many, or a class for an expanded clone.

CDR3aa: CASSDGTGGYEQYF
CDR3nt: TGCGCCAGCAGTGATGGGACAGGAGGATACGAGCAGTACTTC
abundance: few
v_gene: TRBV5-1
j_gene: TRBJ2-7
d_gene: TRBD1

CDR3aa: CASSLVGDADTQYF
CDR3nt: TGCGCCAGCAGCTTGGTTGGGGACGCAGATACGCAGTATTTT
abundance: -
v_gene: TRBV5-1
j_gene: TRBJ2-3
d_gene: -

CDR3aa: CSVEEPGVGKLFF
CDR3nt: TGCAGCGTTGAAGAGCCAGGGGTGGGGAAACTGTTTTTT
abundance: few
v_gene: TRBV29-1
j_gene: TRBJ1-4
d_gene: -

CDR3aa: CASSLGWTVEETQYF
CDR3nt: TGCGCCAGCAGCTTGGGATGGACAGTGGAAGAGACCCAGTACTTC
abundance: many
v_gene: TRBV5-1
j_gene: TRBJ2-5
d_gene: -

CDR3aa: CASTQTEYETDTQYF
CDR3nt: TGTGCCAGCACCCAGACAGAGTACGAAACAGATACGCAGTATTTT
abundance: few
v_gene: TRBV12-3/TRBV12-4
j_gene: TRBJ2-3
d_gene: -

CDR3aa: CATSRDGRTIDEQFF
CDR3nt: TGTGCCACCAGCAGAGACGGCAGGACAATCGATGAGCAGTTCTTC
abundance: -
v_gene: TRBV15
j_gene: TRBJ2-1
d_gene: -

CDR3aa: CASSLDPEGVQYF
CDR3nt: TGTGCCAGCAGCTTAGACCCGGAGGGTGTGCAGTACTTC
abundance: -
v_gene: TRBV11-2
j_gene: TRBJ2-7
d_gene: -

CDR3aa: CASSLLRQGKETQYF
CDR3nt: TGTGCCAGCAGCTTACTCCGACAGGGTAAAGAGACCCAGTACTTC
abundance: few
v_gene: TRBV7-9
j_gene: TRBJ2-5
d_gene: TRBD1

CDR3aa: CSATDRVAGGHTGELFF
CDR3nt: TGCAGTGCTACCGACCGAGTAGCGGGAGGTCACACCGGGGAGCTGTTTTTT
abundance: -
v_gene: TRBV20-1
j_gene: TRBJ2-2
d_gene: TRBD2

CDR3aa: CSVGQSNTEAFF
CDR3nt: TGCAGCGTGGGACAGTCGAACACTGAAGCTTTCTTT
abundance: many
v_gene: TRBV29-1
j_gene: TRBJ1-1
d_gene: TRBD1

CDR3aa: CASSTLAVAGELFF
CDR3nt: TGCGCCAGCAGTACCCTAGCTGTCGCCGGGGAGCTGTTTTTT
abundance: few
v_gene: TRBV5-1
j_gene: TRBJ2-2
d_gene: -

CDR3aa: CASSQDSSSYNEQFF
CDR3nt: TGTGCCAGCAGCCAAGACTCTAGCTCCTACAATGAGCAGTTCTTC
abundance: many
v_gene: TRBV7-2
j_gene: TRBJ2-1
d_gene: -

CDR3aa: CASSYGDRGQTGELFF
CDR3nt: TGTGCCAGCAGTTACGGGGACAGGGGGCAAACCGGGGAGCTGTTTTTT
abundance: -
v_gene: TRBV6-5
j_gene: TRBJ2-2
d_gene: TRBD1

CDR3aa: CASRVEGGDTEAFF
CDR3nt: TGTGCCAGCAGAGTAGAGGGAGGCGACACTGAAGCTTTCTTT
abundance: -
v_gene: TRBV28
j_gene: TRBJ1-1
d_gene: -

CDR3aa: CASSFYFGGQGAIVSPLHF
CDR3nt: TGTGCCAGCAGCTTTTACTTTGGCGGGCAGGGGGCCATAGTTTCACCCCTCCACTTT
abundance: -
v_gene: TRBV28
j_gene: TRBJ1-6
d_gene: TRBD1

CDR3aa: CASSLVSFGGTLIQETQYF
CDR3nt: TGCGCCAGCAGCTTGGTATCGTTTGGCGGGACCCTGATACAAGAGACCCAGTACTTC
abundance: -
v_gene: TRBV5-1
j_gene: TRBJ2-5
d_gene: -

CDR3aa: CASSPHLVGNTQYF
CDR3nt: TGCGCCAGCAGCCCTCACCTGGTGGGCAATACGCAGTATTTT
abundance: few
v_gene: TRBV5-1
j_gene: TRBJ2-3
d_gene: -

CDR3aa: CASSENPDTQYF
CDR3nt: TGTGCCAGCAGCGAAAACCCAGATACGCAGTATTTT
abundance: few
v_gene: TRBV5-6
j_gene: TRBJ2-3
d_gene: -

CDR3aa: CASSKDSLNTEAFF
CDR3nt: TGTGCCAGCAGCAAGGACAGCCTCAACACTGAAGCTTTCTTT
abundance: -
v_gene: TRBV7-2
j_gene: TRBJ1-1
d_gene: -

CDR3aa: CASSPGLAGGRFSTDTQYF
CDR3nt: TGTGCCAGCAGCCCGGGACTAGCGGGGGGCCGATTTAGCACAGATACGCAGTATTTT
abundance: -
v_gene: TRBV7-3
j_gene: TRBJ2-3
d_gene: TRBD2

CDR3aa: CASDTAPPTDTQYF
CDR3nt: TGCGCCAGTGATACGGCGCCACCCACAGATACGCAGTATTTT
abundance: few
v_gene: TRBV5-1
j_gene: TRBJ2-3
d_gene: -

CDR3aa: CSAPPTGGETQYF
CDR3nt: TGCAGTGCTCCTCCGACAGGGGGGGAGACCCAGTACTTC
abundance: few
v_gene: TRBV20-1
j_gene: TRBJ2-5
d_gene: TRBD1

CDR3aa: CASSSRYPGQDLNGYTF
CDR3nt: TGTGCCAGTAGTAGCCGTTACCCGGGACAGGACCTTAATGGCTACACCTTC
abundance: -
v_gene: TRBV19
j_gene: TRBJ1-2
d_gene: TRBD1